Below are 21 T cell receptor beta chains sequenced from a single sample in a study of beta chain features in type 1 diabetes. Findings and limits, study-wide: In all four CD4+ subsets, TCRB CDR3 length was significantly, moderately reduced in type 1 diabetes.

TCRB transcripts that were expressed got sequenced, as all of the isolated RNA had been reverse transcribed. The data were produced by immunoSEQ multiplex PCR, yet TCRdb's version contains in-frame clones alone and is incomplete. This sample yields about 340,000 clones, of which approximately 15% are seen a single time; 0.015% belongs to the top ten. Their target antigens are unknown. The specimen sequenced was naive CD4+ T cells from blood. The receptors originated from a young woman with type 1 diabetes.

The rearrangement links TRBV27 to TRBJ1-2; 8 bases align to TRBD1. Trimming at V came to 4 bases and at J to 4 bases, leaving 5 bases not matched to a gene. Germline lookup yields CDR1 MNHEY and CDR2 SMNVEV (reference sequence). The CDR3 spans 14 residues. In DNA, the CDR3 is TGTGCCAGCAGTTACCGACAGGGGAGCTATGGCTACACCTTC. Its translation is CASSYRQGSYGYTF.

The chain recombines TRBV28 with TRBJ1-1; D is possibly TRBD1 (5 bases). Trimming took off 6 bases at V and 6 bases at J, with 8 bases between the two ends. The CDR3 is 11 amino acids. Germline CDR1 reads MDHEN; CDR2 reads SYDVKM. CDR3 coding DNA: TGTGCCAGCAGCCTACAGGCTGAAGCTTTCTTT. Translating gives CASSLQAEAFF.

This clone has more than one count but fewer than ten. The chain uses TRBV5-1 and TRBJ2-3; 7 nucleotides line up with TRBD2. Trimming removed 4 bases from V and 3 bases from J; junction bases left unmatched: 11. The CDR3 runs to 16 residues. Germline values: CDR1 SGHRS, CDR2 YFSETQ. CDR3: CASSVGRARSTDTQYF. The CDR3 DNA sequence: TGCGCCAGCAGCGTGGGGAGGGCCAGGTCGACAGATACGCAGTATTTT.

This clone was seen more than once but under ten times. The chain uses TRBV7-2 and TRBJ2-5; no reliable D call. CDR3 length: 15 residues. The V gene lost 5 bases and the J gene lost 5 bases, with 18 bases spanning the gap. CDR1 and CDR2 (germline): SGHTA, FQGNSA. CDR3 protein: CASSTTGSQRETQYF. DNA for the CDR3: TGTGCCAGCAGCACCACCGGGTCCCAAAGGGAGACCCAGTACTTC.

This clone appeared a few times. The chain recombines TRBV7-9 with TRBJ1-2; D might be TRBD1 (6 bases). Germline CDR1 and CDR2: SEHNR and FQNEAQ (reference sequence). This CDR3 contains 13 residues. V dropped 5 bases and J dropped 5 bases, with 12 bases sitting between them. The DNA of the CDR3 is TGTGCCAGCAGCGAGCGGACAGTTTATGGCTACACCTTC. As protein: CASSERTVYGYTF.

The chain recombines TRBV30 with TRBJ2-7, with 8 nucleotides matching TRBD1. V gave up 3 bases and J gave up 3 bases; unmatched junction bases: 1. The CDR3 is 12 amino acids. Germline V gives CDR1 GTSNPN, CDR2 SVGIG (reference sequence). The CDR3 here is CAWSGQGYEQYV. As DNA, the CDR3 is TGTGCCTGGAGCGGACAGGGCTACGAGCAGTACGTC.

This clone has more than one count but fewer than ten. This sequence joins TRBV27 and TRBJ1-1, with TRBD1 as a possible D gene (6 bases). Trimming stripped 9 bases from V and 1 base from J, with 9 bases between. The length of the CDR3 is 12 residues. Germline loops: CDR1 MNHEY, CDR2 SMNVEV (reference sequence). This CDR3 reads CARGHKNTEAFF. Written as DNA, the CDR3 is TGTGCCAGGGGACACAAGAACACTGAAGCTTTCTTT.

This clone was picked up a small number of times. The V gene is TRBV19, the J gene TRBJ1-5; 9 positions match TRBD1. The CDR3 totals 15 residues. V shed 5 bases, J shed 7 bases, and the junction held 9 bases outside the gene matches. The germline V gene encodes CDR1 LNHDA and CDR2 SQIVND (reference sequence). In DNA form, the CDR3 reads TGTGCCAGTAGTCACATGGACAGGGGTGAACAGCCCCAGCATTTT. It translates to CASSHMDRGEQPQHF.

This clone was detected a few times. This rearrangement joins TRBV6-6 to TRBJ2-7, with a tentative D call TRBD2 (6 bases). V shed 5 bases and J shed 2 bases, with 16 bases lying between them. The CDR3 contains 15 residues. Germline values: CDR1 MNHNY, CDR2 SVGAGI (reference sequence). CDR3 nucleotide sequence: TGTGCCAGCAGTAGACTAGTAGATCCTGCCTACGAGCAGTACTTC. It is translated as CASSRLVDPAYEQYF.

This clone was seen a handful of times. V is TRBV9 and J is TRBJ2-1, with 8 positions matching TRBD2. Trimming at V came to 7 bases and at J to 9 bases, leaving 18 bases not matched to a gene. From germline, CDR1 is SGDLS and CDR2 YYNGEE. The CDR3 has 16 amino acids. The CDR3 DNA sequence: TGTGCCAGCGGACGGGGGGGAGCGGGACTAAACAGTGAGCAGTTCTTC. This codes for CASGRGGAGLNSEQFF.

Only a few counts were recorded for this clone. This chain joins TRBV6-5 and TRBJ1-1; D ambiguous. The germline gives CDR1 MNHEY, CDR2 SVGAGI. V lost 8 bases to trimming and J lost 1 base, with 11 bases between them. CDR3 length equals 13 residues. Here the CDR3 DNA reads TGTGCCAGCCGAGGGATGCCGAACACTGAAGCTTTCTTT. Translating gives CASRGMPNTEAFF.

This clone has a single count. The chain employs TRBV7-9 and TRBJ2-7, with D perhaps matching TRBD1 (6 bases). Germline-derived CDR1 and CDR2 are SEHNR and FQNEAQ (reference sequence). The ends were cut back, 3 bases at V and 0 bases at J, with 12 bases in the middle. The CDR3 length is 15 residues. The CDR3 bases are TGTGCCAGCAGCTTCAGGGGCCCCAGCTCCTACGAGCAGTACTTC. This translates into CASSFRGPSSYEQYF.

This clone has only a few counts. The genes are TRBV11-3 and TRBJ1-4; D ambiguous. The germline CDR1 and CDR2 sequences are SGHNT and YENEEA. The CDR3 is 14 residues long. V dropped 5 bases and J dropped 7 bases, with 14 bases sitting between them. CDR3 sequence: CASSRTTGGEKLFF. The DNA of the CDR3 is TGTGCCAGCAGCCGAACGACCGGAGGTGAAAAACTGTTTTTT. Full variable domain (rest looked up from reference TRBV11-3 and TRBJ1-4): EAGVVQSPRYKIIEKKQPVAFWCNPISGHNTLYWYLQNLGQGPELLIRYENEEAVDDSQLPKDRFSAERLKGVDSTLKIQPAELGDSAVYLCASSRTTGGEKLFFGSGTQLSVL.

Here the CDR3 reads CASSVDSSYNEQFF. The CDR3 region has the DNA TGTGCCAGCAGCGTAGATAGCTCCTACAATGAGCAGTTCTTC. The chain combines TRBV9 with TRBJ2-1; the D is unclear. CDR3 length: 14 residues. Trimming stripped 0 bases from V and 0 bases from J, with 4 bases between. Looked up from germline, CDR1 is SGDLS and CDR2 is YYNGEE.

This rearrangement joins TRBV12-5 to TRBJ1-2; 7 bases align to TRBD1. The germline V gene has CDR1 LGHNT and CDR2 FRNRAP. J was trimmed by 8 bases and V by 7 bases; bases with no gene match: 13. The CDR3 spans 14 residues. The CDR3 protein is CASDHDREVRGYTF. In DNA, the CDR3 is TGTGCTAGTGACCATGACAGGGAAGTAAGGGGCTACACCTTC.

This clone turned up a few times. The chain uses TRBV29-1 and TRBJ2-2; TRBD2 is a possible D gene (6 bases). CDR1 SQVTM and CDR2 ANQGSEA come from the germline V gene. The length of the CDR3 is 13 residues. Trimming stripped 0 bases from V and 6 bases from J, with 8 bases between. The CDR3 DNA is TGCAGCGTTGAAGATTGGGGGGCCGGGGAGCTGTTTTTT. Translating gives CSVEDWGAGELFF.

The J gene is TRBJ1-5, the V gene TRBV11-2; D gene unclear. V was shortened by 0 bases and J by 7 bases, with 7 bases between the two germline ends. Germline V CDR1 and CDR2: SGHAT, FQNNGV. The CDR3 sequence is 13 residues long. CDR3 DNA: TGTGCCAGCAGCTTAGATCCGGAGCAGCCCCAGCATTTT. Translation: CASSLDPEQPQHF.

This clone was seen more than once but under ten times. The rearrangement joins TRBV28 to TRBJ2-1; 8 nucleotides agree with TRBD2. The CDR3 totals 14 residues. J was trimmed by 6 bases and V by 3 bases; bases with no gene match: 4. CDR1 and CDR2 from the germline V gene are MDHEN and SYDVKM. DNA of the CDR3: TGTGCCAGCAGTTTGTCGGGAGGGGGCAATGAGCAGTTCTTC. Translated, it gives CASSLSGGGNEQFF.

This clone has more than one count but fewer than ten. In DNA form, the CDR3 reads TGTGCCAGCAGAAGCCACAGGGGGGCCTCCTACGAGCAGTACTTC. It is translated as CASRSHRGASYEQYF. The J gene is TRBJ2-7, the V gene TRBV6-6; 8 nucleotides match TRBD1. Per germline, CDR1 MNHNY and CDR2 SVGAGI (reference sequence). V lost 6 bases, J lost 0 bases, and 7 bases stayed unmatched. The CDR3 spans 15 residues.

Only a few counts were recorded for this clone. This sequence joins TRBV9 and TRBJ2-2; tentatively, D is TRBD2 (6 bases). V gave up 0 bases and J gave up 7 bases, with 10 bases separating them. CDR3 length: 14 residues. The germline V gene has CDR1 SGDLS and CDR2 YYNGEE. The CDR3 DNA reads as TGTGCCAGCAGCGTAGTCCCTAGCGTCGGGGAGCTGTTTTTT. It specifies CASSVVPSVGELFF. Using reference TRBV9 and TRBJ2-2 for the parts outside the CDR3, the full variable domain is DSGVTQTPKHLITATGQRVTLRCSPRSGDLSVYWYQQSLDQGLQFLIQYYNGEERAKGNILERFSAQQFPDLHSELNLSSLELGDSALYFCASSVVPSVGELFFGEGSRLTVL.

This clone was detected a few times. The CDR3 here is CASSVAGPAGGEQFF. CDR3 coding DNA: TGTGCCAGCAGCGTTGCGGGCCCGGCCGGTGGTGAGCAGTTCTTC. This chain uses TRBV9 with TRBJ2-1; tentative D call: TRBD2 (5 bases). The CDR3 loop spans 15 amino acids. The V and J ends lost 2 bases and 9 bases respectively, with 18 bases between them. Per the germline V gene, CDR1 is SGDLS and CDR2 is YYNGEE.